This T cell receptor beta chain emerged from a study of blood T cells in healthy people across ages (dated by TCRdb to about 2015). The study in broad terms: In model experiments, template switching captured about one uniquely barcoded TCR beta cDNA molecule for every two T cells. Using deep sequencing normalized with unique cDNA molecular identifiers, the study measured how TCR beta repertoire diversity changes with age. To avoid experimental bias, donors of different ages were randomly spread across the sequencing lanes. Using the same blood draw, the study looked at two additional independent replicas of 1 million unique cDNA reads for two donors, one aged 18 to 30 and the other aged 80 or older. The donors were divided into four age groups: young (average roughly 15 years), middle-aged (about 39), aged (roughly 66) and long-lived (around 80). Beyond this particular receptor, the publication reports: As age increased, observed TCR beta diversity per million T cells dropped in a roughly linear way, and a significant reduction was already evident by age 40. Because donor CMV infection status was unknown, age-related changes in expanded clonotypes were potentially confounded. Because profiling used bulk unsorted PBMCs, naive and antigen-experienced compartments could not be compared conclusively. Compared with the aged group, the long-lived group had more naive CD4+ T cells, fewer expanded clones and increased TCR diversity, a pattern suggesting age selection. The percentage of naive T cells measured by flow cytometry correlated strongly with observed TCR beta diversity. Estimates of total diversity based on one million sequenced T cells were considered lower bounds and underestimates.

Of note for this clonotype: Its antigen remains undetermined. Base qualities were left out, and no much larger clone turns up one base away.

A distance of 16 bases separates the germline ends of V and J, which lose 4 bases and 7 bases respectively. The CDR3, cysteine through phenylalanine, is 15 amino acids long. The entry retains the CDR3 DNA only, 45 bases that are in frame from base 1. Per the germline V gene, KGHDR is the CDR1 and SFDVKD is the CDR2. Systemically healthy Caucasian individuals from Russia, approximately 39 in total and aged about 6 to 95 years, were included as donors. Each donor gave 8.5 to 10 milliliters of peripheral blood, collected into EDTA-treated Vacutainer tubes. Ficoll-Paque density-gradient centrifugation was used to isolate PBMCs, with at least 6.5 million per sample. Trizol reagent was used to extract total RNA from the PBMCs, yielding at least 6 micrograms per sample. Naive CD45RAhigh/CD27high T cell percentages were measured by flow cytometry on a PBMC aliquot from every donor. Library method: 5' RACE. A second PCR of about 6 to 11 cycles was performed with a sample-barcoded 5' primer and a J-beta primer mix. A template-switch 5' adaptor carrying 12 random nucleotides introduced a unique molecular identifier onto each TCR beta cDNA molecule. At least 2.5 million CDR3-containing paired-end reads were obtained from each sample. All of the RNA was converted into first-strand cDNA using the Mint cDNA synthesis kit, with a TRBC-specific oligonucleotide serving as the primer. Following uracil-DNA glycosylase treatment, all cDNA underwent a first 18-cycle PCR with the universal primers M1SS and BC2_uni_R. Concerning the study's data processing: Normalization of each sample was performed by random selection of 1 million high-quality reads, each carrying a distinct molecular identifier. Instead of being binned into consensus sequences, reads that shared molecular identifiers were thrown out. MiTCR, run with a Q25 quality threshold and the strictest error-elimination algorithm, handled CDR3 identification, clonotype clustering and error correction. A nonparametric unseen species model using Euler transformation provided a lower-bound estimate of total TCR beta diversity. TCRdb took the public reads, trimmed them with fastp at Q25, ran MiXCR for clone calling and kept in-frame beta chains. Each CDR3 protein appears once, grouped with its most common genes and DNA. TCRdb, not the authors, supplied the V and J calls. A total of some 1,800,000 distinct CDR3 sequences appear in this sample, roughly two fifths of them only once. The top ten constitute roughly 23% of the sample.

This TCR derives from a human donor in good health. This chain joins TRBV24-1 to TRBJ2-1, with the D gene uncertain. The specimen sequenced was blood. The nucleotide sequence reads TGTGCCACCAGTGAGCACCCTGGGTCGTGGAATGAGCAGTTCTTC. The encoded protein is CATSEHPGSWNEQFF.